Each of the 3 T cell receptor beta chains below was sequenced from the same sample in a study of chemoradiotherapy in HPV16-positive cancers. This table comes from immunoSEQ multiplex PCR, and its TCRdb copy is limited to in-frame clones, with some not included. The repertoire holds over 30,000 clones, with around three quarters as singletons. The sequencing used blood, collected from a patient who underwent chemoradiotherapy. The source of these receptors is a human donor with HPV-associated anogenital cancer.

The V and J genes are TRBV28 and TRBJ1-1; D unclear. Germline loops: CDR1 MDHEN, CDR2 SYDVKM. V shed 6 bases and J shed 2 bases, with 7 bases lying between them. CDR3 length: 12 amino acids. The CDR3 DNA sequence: TGTGCCAGCAGGCAACTAAACACTGAAGCTTTCTTT. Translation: CASRQLNTEAFF.

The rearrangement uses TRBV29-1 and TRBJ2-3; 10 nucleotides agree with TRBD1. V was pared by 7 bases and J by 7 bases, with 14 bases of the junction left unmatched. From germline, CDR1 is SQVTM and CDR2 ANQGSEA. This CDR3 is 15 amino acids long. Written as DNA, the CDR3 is TGCAGCGCCCGGCCCGGGACAGGGGTGGGAAATACGCAGTATTTT. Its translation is CSARPGTGVGNTQYF.

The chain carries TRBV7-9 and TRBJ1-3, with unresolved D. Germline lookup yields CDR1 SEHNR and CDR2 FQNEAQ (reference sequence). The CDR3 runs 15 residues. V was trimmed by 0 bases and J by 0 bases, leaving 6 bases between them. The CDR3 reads CASSLAELSGNTIYF. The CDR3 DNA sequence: TGTGCCAGCAGCTTAGCGGAGCTCTCTGGAAACACCATATATTTT. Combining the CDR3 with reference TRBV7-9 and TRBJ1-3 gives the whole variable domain DTGVSQNPRHKITKRGQNVTFRCDPISEHNRLYWYRQTLGQGPEFLTYFQNEAQLEKSRLLSDRFSAERPKGSFSTLEIQRTEQGDSAMYLCASSLAELSGNTIYFGEGSWLTVV.